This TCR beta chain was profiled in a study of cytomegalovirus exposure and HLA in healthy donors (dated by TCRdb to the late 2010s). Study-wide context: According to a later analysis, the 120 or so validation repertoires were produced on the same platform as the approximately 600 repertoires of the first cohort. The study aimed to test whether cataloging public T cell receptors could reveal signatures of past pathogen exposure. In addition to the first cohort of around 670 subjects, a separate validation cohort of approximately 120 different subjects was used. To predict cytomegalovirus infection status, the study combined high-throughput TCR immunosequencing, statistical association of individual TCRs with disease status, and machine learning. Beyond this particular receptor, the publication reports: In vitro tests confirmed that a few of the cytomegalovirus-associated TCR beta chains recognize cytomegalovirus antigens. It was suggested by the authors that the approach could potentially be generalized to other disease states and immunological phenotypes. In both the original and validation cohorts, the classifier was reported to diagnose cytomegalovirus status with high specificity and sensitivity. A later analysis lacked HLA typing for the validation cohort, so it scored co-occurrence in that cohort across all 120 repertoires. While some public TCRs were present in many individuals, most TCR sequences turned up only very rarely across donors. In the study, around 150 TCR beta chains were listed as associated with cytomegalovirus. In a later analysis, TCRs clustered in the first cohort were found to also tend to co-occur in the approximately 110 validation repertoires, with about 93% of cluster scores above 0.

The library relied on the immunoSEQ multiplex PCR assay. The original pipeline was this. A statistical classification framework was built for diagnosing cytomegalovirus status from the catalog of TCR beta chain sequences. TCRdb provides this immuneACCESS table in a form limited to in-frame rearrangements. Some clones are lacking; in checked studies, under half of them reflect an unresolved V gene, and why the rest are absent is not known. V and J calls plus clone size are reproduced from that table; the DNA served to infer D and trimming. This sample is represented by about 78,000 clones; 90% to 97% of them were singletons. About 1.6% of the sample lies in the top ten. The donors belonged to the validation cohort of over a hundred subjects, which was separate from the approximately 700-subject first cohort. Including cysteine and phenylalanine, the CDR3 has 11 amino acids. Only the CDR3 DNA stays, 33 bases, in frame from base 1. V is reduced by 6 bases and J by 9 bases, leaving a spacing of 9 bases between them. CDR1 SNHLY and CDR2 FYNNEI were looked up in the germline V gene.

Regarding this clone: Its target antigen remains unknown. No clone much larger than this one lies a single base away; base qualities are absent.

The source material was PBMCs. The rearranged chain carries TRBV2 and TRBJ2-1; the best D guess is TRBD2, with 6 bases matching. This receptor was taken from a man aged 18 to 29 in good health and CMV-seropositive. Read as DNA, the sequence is TGTGCCAGCAGGGGAGGAGGTGAGCAGTTCTTC. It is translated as CASRGGGEQFF.